This T cell receptor beta chain was observed in a study of memory CD4+ T cells and cytomegalovirus serostatus. Single viable CD3+CD4+CD8-CD45RO+ cells were sorted as the memory CD4+ T cells. Produced via immunoSEQ multiplex PCR; TCRdb's table is partial and in-frame only. This table has 50,000 to 60,000 clones, over 75% appearing once. The V end was cut by 0 bases, the J end by 0 bases, with 10 bases between. Germline V lookup: CDR1 SGDLS, CDR2 YYNGEE. The CDR3 length is 16 residues. The sequenced sample consisted of memory CD4+ T cells from blood. The rearrangement links TRBV9 to TRBJ2-1; D could derive from TRBD1 or TRBD2 (5 bases each). This TCR came from an adult in good health and CMV-seronegative. The CDR3 region is CASSVGWGSSYNEQFF. The CDR3 coding sequence is TGTGCCAGCAGCGTAGGGTGGGGGAGCTCCTACAATGAGCAGTTCTTC. Looking up the rest from reference TRBV9 and TRBJ2-1 gives the full variable domain: DSGVTQTPKHLITATGQRVTLRCSPRSGDLSVYWYQQSLDQGLQFLIQYYNGEERAKGNILERFSAQQFPDLHSELNLSSLELGDSALYFCASSVGWGSSYNEQFFGPGTRLTVL.